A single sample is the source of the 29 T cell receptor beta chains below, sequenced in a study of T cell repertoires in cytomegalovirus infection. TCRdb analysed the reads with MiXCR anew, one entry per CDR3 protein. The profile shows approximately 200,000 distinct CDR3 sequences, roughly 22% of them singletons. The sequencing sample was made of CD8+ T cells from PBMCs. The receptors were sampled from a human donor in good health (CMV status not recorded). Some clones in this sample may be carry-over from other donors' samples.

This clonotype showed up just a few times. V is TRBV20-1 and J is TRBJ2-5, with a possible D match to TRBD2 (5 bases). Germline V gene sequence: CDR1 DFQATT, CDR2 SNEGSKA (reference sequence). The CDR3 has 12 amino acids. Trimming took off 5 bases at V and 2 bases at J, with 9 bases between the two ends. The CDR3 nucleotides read TGCAGTGCTTCAGCGGAGCAAGAGACCCAGTACTTC. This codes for CSASAEQETQYF.

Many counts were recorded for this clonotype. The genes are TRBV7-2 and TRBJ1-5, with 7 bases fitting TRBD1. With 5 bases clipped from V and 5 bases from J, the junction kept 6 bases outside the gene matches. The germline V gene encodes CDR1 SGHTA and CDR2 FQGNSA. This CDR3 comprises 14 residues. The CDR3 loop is CASSAGQYYQPQHF. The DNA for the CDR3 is TGTGCCAGCAGCGCGGGACAGTATTATCAGCCCCAGCATTTT.

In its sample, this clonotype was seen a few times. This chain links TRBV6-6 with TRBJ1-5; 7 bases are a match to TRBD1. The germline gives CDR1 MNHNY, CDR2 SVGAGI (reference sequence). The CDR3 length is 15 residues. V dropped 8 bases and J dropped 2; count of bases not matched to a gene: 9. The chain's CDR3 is CASGLQGMGNQPQHF. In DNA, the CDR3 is TGTGCCAGCGGACTACAGGGGATGGGCAATCAGCCCCAGCATTTT.

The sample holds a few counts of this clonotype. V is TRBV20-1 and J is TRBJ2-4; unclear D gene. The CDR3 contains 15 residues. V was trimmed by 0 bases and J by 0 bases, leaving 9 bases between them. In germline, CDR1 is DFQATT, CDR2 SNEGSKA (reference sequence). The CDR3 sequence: CSARDRQLAKNIQYF. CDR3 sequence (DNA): TGCAGTGCTAGAGATAGGCAGCTAGCCAAAAACATTCAGTACTTC.

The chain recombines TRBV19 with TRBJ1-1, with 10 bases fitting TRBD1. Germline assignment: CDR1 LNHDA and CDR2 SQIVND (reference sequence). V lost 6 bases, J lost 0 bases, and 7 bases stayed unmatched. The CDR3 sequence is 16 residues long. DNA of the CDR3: TGTGCCAGTAGAGACTTGGACAGGGGGTTGAACACTGAAGCTTTCTTT. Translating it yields CASRDLDRGLNTEAFF.

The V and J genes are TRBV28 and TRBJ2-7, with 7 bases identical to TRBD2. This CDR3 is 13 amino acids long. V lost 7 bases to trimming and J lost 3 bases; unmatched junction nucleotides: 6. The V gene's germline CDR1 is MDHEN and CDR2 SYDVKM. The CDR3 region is CASTSGTYYEQYF. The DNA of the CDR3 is TGTGCCAGCACAAGCGGGACTTACTACGAGCAGTACTTC.

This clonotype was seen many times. In DNA form, the CDR3 reads TGTGCCAGCAGCTATACAGGGAACTACGAGCAGTACTTC. It encodes CASSYTGNYEQYF. The chain employs TRBV7-2 and TRBJ2-7, with D tentatively TRBD1 (6 bases). The CDR3 runs 13 residues. CDR1 and CDR2 from the germline V gene are SGHTA and FQGNSA. The V and J ends lost 4 bases and 3 bases respectively, with 10 bases between them.

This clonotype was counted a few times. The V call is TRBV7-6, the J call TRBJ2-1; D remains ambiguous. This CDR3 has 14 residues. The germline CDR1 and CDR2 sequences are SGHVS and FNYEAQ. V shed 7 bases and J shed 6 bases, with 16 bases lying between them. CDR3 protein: CASTPDGVFNEQFF. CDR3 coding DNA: TGTGCCAGCACTCCAGATGGGGTGTTCAATGAGCAGTTCTTC.

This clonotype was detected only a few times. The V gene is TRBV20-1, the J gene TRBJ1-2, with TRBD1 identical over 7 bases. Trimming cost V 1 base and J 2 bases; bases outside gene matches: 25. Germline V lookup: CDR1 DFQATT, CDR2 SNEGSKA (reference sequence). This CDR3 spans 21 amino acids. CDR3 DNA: TGCAGTGCTAGAGGCGTCCCAACCGGCGAGACCCGACAGGGTAGAAACTATGGCTACACCTTC. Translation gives CSARGVPTGETRQGRNYGYTF.

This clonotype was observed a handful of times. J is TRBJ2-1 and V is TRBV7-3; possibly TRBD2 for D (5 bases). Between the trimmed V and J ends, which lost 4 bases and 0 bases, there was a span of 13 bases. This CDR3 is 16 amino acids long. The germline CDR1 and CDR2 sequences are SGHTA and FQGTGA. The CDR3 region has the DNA TGTGCCAGCAGCTCCCGGGGTGGGGTCTCCTACAATGAGCAGTTCTTC. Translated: CASSSRGGVSYNEQFF.

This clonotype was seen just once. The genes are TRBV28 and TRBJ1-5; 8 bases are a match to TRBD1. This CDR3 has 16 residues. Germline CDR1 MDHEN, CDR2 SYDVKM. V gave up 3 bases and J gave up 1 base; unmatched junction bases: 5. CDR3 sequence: CASSFAGGGSNQPQHF. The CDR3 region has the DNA TGTGCCAGCAGTTTCGCAGGGGGCGGAAGCAATCAGCCCCAGCATTTT. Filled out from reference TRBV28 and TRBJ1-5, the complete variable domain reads DVKVTQSSRYLVKRTGEKVFLECVQDMDHENMFWYRQDPGLGLRLIYFSYDVKMKEKGDIPEGYSVSREKKERFSLILESASTNQTSMYLCASSFAGGGSNQPQHFGDGTRLSIL.

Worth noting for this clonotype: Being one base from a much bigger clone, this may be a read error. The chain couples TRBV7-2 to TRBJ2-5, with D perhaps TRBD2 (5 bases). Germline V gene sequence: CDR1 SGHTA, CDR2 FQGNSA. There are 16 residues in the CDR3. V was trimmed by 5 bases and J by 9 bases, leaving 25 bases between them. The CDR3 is CASSTDGRIGWESQYF. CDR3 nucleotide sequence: TGTGCCAGCAGCACCGACGGTCGTATAGGGTGGGAGTCCCAGTACTTC.

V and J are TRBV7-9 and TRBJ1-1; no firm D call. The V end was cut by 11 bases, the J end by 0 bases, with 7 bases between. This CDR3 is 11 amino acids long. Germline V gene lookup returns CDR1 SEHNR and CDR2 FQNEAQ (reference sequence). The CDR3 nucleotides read TGTGCCCTCTCCATGAACACTGAAGCTTTCTTT. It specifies CALSMNTEAFF.

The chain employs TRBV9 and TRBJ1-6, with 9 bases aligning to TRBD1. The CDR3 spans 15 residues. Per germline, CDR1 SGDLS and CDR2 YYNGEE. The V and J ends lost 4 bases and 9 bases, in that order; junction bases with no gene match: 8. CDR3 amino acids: CASSPVGTGSSPLHF. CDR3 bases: TGTGCCAGCAGCCCCGTTGGGACAGGGAGTTCACCCCTCCACTTT.

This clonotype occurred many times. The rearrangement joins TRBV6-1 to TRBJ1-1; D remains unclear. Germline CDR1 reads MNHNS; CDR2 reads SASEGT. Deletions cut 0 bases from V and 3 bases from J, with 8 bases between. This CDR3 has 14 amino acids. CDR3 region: CASSEAPGYTEAFF. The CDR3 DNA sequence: TGTGCCAGCAGTGAAGCACCCGGGTACACTGAAGCTTTCTTT.

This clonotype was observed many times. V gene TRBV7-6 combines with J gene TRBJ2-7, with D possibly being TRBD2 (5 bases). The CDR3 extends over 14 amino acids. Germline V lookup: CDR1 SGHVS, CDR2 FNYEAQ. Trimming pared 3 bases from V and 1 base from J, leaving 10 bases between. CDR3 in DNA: TGTGCCAGCAGCTTGATCGGGGAGTCCTACGAGCAGTACTTC. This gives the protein CASSLIGESYEQYF.

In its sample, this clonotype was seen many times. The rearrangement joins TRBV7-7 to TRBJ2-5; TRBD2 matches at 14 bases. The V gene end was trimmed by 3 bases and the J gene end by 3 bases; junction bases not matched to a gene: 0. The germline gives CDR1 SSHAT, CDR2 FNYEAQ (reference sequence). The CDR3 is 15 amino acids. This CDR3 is CASSLGLAGEETQYF. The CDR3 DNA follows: TGTGCCAGCAGCTTGGGACTAGCGGGGGAAGAGACCCAGTACTTC.

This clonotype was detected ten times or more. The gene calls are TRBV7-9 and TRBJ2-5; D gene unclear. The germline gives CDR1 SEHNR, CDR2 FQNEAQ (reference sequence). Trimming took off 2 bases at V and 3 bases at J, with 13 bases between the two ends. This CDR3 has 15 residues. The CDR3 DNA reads TGTGCCAGCAGCTTATCCCCCAGTGGCAAAGAGACCCAGTACTTC. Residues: CASSLSPSGKETQYF.

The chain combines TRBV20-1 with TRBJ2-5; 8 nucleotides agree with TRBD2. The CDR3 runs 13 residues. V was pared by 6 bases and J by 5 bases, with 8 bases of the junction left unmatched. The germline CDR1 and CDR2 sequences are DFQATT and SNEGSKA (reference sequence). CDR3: CSAGPGGEETQYF. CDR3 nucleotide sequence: TGCAGTGCAGGCCCCGGGGGGGAGGAGACCCAGTACTTC.

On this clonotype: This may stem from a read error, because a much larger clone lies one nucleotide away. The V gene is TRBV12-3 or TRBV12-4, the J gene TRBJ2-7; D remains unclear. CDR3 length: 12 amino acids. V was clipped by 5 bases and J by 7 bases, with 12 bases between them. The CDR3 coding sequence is TGTGCCAGCAGTGTAGGCCTGGATGAGCAGTACTTC. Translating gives CASSVGLDEQYF.

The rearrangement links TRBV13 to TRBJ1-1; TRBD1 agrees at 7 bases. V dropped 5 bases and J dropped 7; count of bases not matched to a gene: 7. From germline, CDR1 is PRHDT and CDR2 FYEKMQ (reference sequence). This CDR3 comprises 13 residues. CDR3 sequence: CASSTRGDSEAFF. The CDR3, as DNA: TGTGCCAGCAGCACCAGGGGGGATAGTGAAGCTTTCTTT.

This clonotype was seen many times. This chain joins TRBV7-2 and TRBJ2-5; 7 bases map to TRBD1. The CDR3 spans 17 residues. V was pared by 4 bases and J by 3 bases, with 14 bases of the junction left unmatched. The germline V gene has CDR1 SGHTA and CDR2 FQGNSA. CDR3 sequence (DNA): TGTGCCAGCAGCTCCCCTCCCGGCAGGGGGTGGGAAGAGACCCAGTACTTC. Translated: CASSSPPGRGWEETQYF.

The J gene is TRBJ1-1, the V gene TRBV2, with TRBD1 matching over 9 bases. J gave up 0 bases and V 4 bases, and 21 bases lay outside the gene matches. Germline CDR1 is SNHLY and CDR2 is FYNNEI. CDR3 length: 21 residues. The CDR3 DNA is TGTGCCAGCAGTGGCTTCCTCCGGGACAGGGATATTCCCCCTATGAACACTGAAGCTTTCTTT. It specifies CASSGFLRDRDIPPMNTEAFF.

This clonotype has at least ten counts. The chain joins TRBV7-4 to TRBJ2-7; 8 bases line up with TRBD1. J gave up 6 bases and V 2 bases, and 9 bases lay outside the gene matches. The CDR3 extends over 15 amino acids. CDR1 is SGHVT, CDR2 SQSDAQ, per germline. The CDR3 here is CASSLFARGLGEQYF. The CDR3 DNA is TGTGCCAGCAGCTTATTCGCCAGGGGGCTTGGCGAGCAGTACTTC.

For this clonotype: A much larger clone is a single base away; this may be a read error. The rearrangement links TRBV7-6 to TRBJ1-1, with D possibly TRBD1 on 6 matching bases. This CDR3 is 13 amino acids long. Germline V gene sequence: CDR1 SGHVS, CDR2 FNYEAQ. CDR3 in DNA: TGTGCCAGCAGCTTACAGGGGAGCACTGAAGCTTTGTTT. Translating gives CASSLQGSTEALF.

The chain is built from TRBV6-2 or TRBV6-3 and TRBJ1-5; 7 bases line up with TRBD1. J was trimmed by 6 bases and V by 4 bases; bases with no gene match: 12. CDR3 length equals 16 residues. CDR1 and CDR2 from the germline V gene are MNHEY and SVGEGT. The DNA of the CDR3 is TGTGCCAGCAGTTCCGAATGGACAGGATTTGGTCAGCCCCAGCATTTT. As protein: CASSSEWTGFGQPQHF.

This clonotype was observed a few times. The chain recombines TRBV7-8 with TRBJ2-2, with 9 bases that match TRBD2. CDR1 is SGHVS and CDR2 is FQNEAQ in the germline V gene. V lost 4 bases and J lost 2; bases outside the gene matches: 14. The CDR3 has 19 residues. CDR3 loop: CASSSPSSLAGPNTGELFF. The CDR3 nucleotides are TGTGCCAGCAGCTCCCCATCCTCCCTAGCGGGGCCCAACACCGGGGAGCTGTTTTTT.

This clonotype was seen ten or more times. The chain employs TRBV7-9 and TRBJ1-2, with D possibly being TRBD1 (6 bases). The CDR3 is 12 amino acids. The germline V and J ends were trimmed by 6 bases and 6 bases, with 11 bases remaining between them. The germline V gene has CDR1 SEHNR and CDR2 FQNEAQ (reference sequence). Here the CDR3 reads CASSFEGDGYTF. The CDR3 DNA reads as TGTGCCAGCAGTTTCGAGGGGGATGGCTACACCTTC.

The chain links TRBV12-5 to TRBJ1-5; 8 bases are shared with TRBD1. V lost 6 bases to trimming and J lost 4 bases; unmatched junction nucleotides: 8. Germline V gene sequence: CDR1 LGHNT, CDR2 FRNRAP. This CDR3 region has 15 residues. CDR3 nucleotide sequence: TGTGCTAGTGGCTCCCTCGACAGGGGTAATCAGCCCCAGCATTTT. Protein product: CASGSLDRGNQPQHF.